This entry lists 29 T cell receptor beta chains sequenced from one sample in a study of T cells after yellow fever vaccination. TCRdb re-derived calls from the 5' RACE reads in MiXCR, one entry per CDR3 protein. This table has some 600,000 distinct CDR3 sequences, approximately 13% appearing once. The source material was PBMCs, sampled on the day of the yellow fever booster vaccination. All receptors derive from a man aged 25 to 40 who received the YFV17D yellow fever vaccine.

This clonotype has just a few counts. V and J are TRBV12-3 or TRBV12-4 and TRBJ2-1; a weak D match, TRBD2 (5 bases). The V and J ends lost 0 bases and 1 base respectively, with 10 bases between them. The CDR3 contains 16 residues. CDR3 DNA: TGTGCCAGCAGTTTAGCGGGAGCGCAGTCCTACAATGAGCAGTTCTTC. Protein: CASSLAGAQSYNEQFF.

This clonotype appeared a few times. V gene TRBV6-1 combines with J gene TRBJ1-6; tentative D call: TRBD1 (5 bases). V shed 4 bases and J shed 7 bases, with 14 bases lying between them. The CDR3 length is 15 residues. Germline-derived CDR1 and CDR2 are MNHNS and SASEGT. The CDR3 loop reads CASSVVGADNSPLHF. Written as DNA, the CDR3 is TGTGCCAGCAGTGTTGTCGGGGCGGACAATTCACCCCTCCACTTT.

This clonotype has more than one count but fewer than ten. Here the CDR3 DNA reads TGTGCCAGCAGCTTGGGAGCGGCCCCATCCTACGAGCAGTACTTC. Translation gives CASSLGAAPSYEQYF. The rearrangement uses TRBV11-2 and TRBJ2-7, with D tentatively TRBD2 (5 bases). V was pared by 3 bases and J by 1 base, with 13 bases between. The CDR3 sequence is 15 residues long. CDR1 SGHAT and CDR2 FQNNGV come from the germline V gene.

The rearrangement links TRBV21-1 to TRBJ1-5. TRBV21-1 is annotated as a pseudogene. The length of the CDR3 is 17 residues. As DNA, the CDR3 is TGTGCCAGCAGTCTCACCTCCCCGACAGACACGGATCAGCCCCAGCATTTT. It translates to CASSLTSPTDTDQPQHF.

This clonotype was seen a handful of times. This chain joins TRBV19 and TRBJ2-7, with D possibly matching TRBD1 (6 bases). This CDR3 spans 16 amino acids. CDR1 LNHDA and CDR2 SQIVND come from the germline V gene (reference sequence). The germline V and J ends were trimmed by 5 bases and 6 bases, with 23 bases remaining between them. The DNA of the CDR3 is TGTGCCAGTAGTCACTCGCAACAGGGAATCGCTCGCGAGCAGTACTTC. Translation: CASSHSQQGIAREQYF.

This clonotype was counted a few times. The CDR3 DNA is TGCAGCGTTGTTCGGCAGGAGATCTCCTACAATGAGCAGTTCTTC. It translates to CSVVRQEISYNEQFF. The V gene is TRBV29-1, the J gene TRBJ2-1; D gene unclear. V dropped 4 bases and J dropped 0 bases, with 13 bases sitting between them. The CDR3 contains 15 residues. Per the germline V gene, CDR1 is SQVTM and CDR2 is ANQGSEA.

The chain combines TRBV4-3 with TRBJ2-3; D is uncertain. Germline CDR1 is LGHNA and CDR2 is YSLEER. Trimming shortened V by 10 bases and J by 1 base, and 12 bases separated the two germline ends. The CDR3 sequence is 13 residues long. The DNA for the CDR3 is TGCGCCAACACGGACCCCCGCACAGATACGCAGTATTTT. Its protein is CANTDPRTDTQYF.

In its sample, this clonotype was seen a few times. This CDR3 is CASSLDSRVATQYF. In DNA form, the CDR3 reads TGTGCCAGCAGCTTAGATTCGCGGGTCGCTACGCAGTATTTT. The genes are TRBV7-2 and TRBJ2-3; a possible D gene is TRBD2 (5 bases). This CDR3 comprises 14 residues. Germline CDR1 SGHTA, CDR2 FQGNSA. V gave up 1 base and J gave up 8 bases, with 13 bases separating them.

This clonotype was observed a few times. This rearrangement joins TRBV12-5 to TRBJ2-5; D remains unclear. CDR1 and CDR2 (germline): LGHNT, FRNRAP. The CDR3 runs to 11 residues. Trimming removed 5 bases from V and 5 bases from J, with 6 bases in between. CDR3 region: CASGPSETQYF. In DNA form, the CDR3 reads TGTGCTAGTGGTCCATCGGAGACCCAGTACTTC. Filled out from reference TRBV12-5 and TRBJ2-5, the complete variable domain reads DARVTQTPRHKVTEMGQEVTMRCQPILGHNTVFWYRQTMMQGLELLAYFRNRAPLDDSGMPKDRFSAEMPDATLATLKIQPSEPRDSAVYFCASGPSETQYFGPGTRLLVL.

This clonotype was seen at least ten times. The rearrangement uses TRBV5-5 and TRBJ2-5; D tentatively fits TRBD1 or TRBD2 (5 bases each). Germline V CDR1 and CDR2: SGHKS, YYEKEE (reference sequence). Trimming took 5 bases from V and 4 from J, leaving 21 bases between them. The length of the CDR3 is 16 residues. The CDR3 loop reads CASSPEWRRGGETQYF. CDR3 nucleotide sequence: TGTGCCAGCAGTCCGGAATGGCGTCGGGGCGGAGAGACCCAGTACTTC.

This clonotype has just a few counts. The chain has TRBV7-3 and TRBJ2-1; possibly TRBD1 for D (5 bases). Trimming removed 1 base at V and 8 bases at J, with 12 bases between. Germline CDR1 reads SGHTA; CDR2 reads FQGTGA. This CDR3 has 14 residues. The CDR3 loop is CASSLMSGAHEQFF. DNA of the CDR3: TGTGCCAGCAGCTTAATGTCTGGGGCCCATGAGCAGTTCTTC.

This chain connects TRBV20-1 to TRBJ2-7; the D is unclear. This CDR3 is 15 amino acids long. CDR1 DFQATT and CDR2 SNEGSKA come from the germline V gene (reference sequence). The V end lost 1 base, the J end lost 0 bases, and 13 bases lay between the germline ends. This CDR3 is CSARGSTPNSYEQYF. In nucleotides, the CDR3 is TGCAGTGCTAGAGGCAGCACGCCGAACTCCTACGAGCAGTACTTC.

V is TRBV19 and J is TRBJ2-7; a weak D match, TRBD1 (5 bases). In germline, CDR1 is LNHDA, CDR2 SQIVND (reference sequence). V was clipped by 5 bases and J by 2 bases, with 28 bases between them. This CDR3 is 19 amino acids long. CDR3 sequence: CASSDRPDRSPWGTYEQYF. DNA of the CDR3: TGTGCCAGTAGTGATAGACCCGACAGATCTCCCTGGGGAACCTACGAGCAGTACTTC.

The rearrangement joins TRBV20-1 to TRBJ2-1, with 10 nucleotides matching TRBD2. After removal of 7 bases from V and 2 bases from J, the junction contained 5 bases not matched to a gene. This CDR3 comprises 14 residues. The germline V gene has CDR1 DFQATT and CDR2 SNEGSKA (reference sequence). The CDR3: CSGTAGGTYNEQFF. The CDR3 DNA follows: TGCAGTGGGACAGCGGGAGGGACCTACAATGAGCAGTTCTTC.

A remark on this clonotype: A read error may account for a junction end that differs from germline. V gene TRBV5-5 combines with J gene TRBJ2-7; perhaps TRBD2 as D (5 bases). The length of the CDR3 is 13 residues. Germline CDR1 is SGHKS and CDR2 is YYEKEE (reference sequence). CDR3: CAISSRLLYEQYF. In DNA form, the CDR3 reads TGTGCCATCAGCTCCCGACTACTATACGAGCAGTACTTC.

The chain carries TRBV20-1 and TRBJ2-5; D possibly corresponds to TRBD2 (6 bases). The CDR3 has 12 residues. With 6 bases removed from V and 5 bases from J, the gap between germline ends came to 13 bases. Germline V gives CDR1 DFQATT, CDR2 SNEGSKA (reference sequence). In nucleotides, the CDR3 is TGCAGTGCCAGACTAGTTTACGAGACCCAGTACTTC. Amino acid sequence: CSARLVYETQYF.

This chain joins TRBV5-1 and TRBJ2-2, with D perhaps matching TRBD1 (6 bases). Per germline, CDR1 SGHRS and CDR2 YFSETQ. The V end lost 6 bases, the J end lost 7 bases, and 7 bases lay between the germline ends. The length of the CDR3 is 11 residues. CDR3 bases: TGCGCCAGCAAGGGGGACGGGGAGCTGTTTTTT. It encodes CASKGDGELFF. The complete variable domain, with remaining parts taken from reference TRBV5-1 and TRBJ2-2, reads KAGVTQTPRYLIKTRGQQVTLSCSPISGHRSVSWYQQTPGQGLQFLFEYFSETQRNKGNFPGRFSGRQFSNSRSEMNVSTLELGDSALYLCASKGDGELFFGEGSRLTVL.

This clonotype occurred a few times. The rearrangement joins TRBV12-3 or TRBV12-4 to TRBJ2-5; 7 bases match TRBD1. CDR3 length equals 14 residues. J was trimmed by 2 bases and V by 2 bases; bases with no gene match: 2. CDR3: CASSLYRGQETQYF. In DNA, the CDR3 is TGTGCCAGCAGTTTATACAGGGGTCAAGAGACCCAGTACTTC.

The chain employs TRBV19 and TRBJ2-5; 8 bases are a match to TRBD1. This CDR3 has 15 amino acids. Trimming at V came to 2 bases and at J to 1 base, leaving 3 bases not matched to a gene. From germline, CDR1 is LNHDA and CDR2 SQIVND (reference sequence). CDR3 bases: TGTGCCAGTAGTATAAAGGGACAGGTCCAAGAGACCCAGTACTTC. Its translation: CASSIKGQVQETQYF.

The V and J genes are TRBV30 and TRBJ1-2; TRBD1 might be the D (5 bases). The V end was cut by 4 bases, the J end by 8 bases, with 14 bases between. Germline loops: CDR1 GTSNPN, CDR2 SVGIG (reference sequence). The CDR3 extends over 12 amino acids. CDR3 DNA sequence: TGTGCCTGGACGACAGCTCTTGAAGGCTACACCTTC. Its protein product is CAWTTALEGYTF.

This clonotype was seen only a few times. The chain links TRBV7-2 to TRBJ2-7; D gene uncertain. V was trimmed by 5 bases and J by 3 bases, leaving 11 bases between them. The germline CDR1 and CDR2 sequences are SGHTA and FQGNSA. The CDR3 covers 13 residues. DNA for the CDR3: TGTGCCAGCAGCCCTTCCGAATACTACGAGCAGTACTTC. It specifies CASSPSEYYEQYF.

This clonotype has only a few counts. This rearrangement joins TRBV4-3 to TRBJ2-5; D remains ambiguous. Between the trimmed V and J ends, which lost 2 bases and 2 bases, there was a span of 9 bases. The germline V gene encodes CDR1 LGHNA and CDR2 YSLEER. The CDR3 length is 14 residues. The CDR3 DNA is TGCGCCAGCAGCCAAAGTGTAAATCAAGAGACCCAGTACTTC. Translated: CASSQSVNQETQYF.

V usage is TRBV7-8 and J usage is TRBJ2-3, with D possibly being TRBD2 (6 bases). The CDR3 is 15 amino acids. Trimming removed 5 bases at V and 10 bases at J, with 22 bases between. Germline CDR1 reads SGHVS; CDR2 reads FQNEAQ. The CDR3 sequence is CASSPISGVGGAQYF. The DNA of the CDR3 is TGTGCCAGCAGCCCCATCAGCGGAGTCGGCGGGGCGCAGTATTTT.

The chain joins TRBV7-9 to TRBJ2-1; D is possibly TRBD1 or TRBD2 (6 bases each). The CDR3 spans 16 residues. V was trimmed by 5 bases and J by 6 bases, leaving 20 bases between them. Germline loops: CDR1 SEHNR, CDR2 FQNEAQ (reference sequence). The CDR3 here is CASSQGLQGISNEQFF. CDR3 DNA: TGTGCCAGCAGCCAAGGACTACAGGGTATTAGCAATGAGCAGTTCTTC.

This sequence joins TRBV2 and TRBJ2-6; TRBD1 matches at 8 bases. Trimming removed 7 bases from V and 3 bases from J; junction bases left unmatched: 5. The CDR3 runs to 15 residues. Germline-derived CDR1 and CDR2 are SNHLY and FYNNEI. CDR3 in DNA: TGTGCCAGCATTCAGGGGGCTGGTGGGGCCAACGTCCTGACTTTC. This gives the protein CASIQGAGGANVLTF.

This clonotype came up many times. The chain couples TRBV20-1 to TRBJ2-1; 7 nucleotides align to TRBD2. This CDR3 is 12 amino acids long. The trim removed 7 bases at V and 6 bases at J, leaving 6 bases unmatched. Looked up from germline, CDR1 is DFQATT and CDR2 is SNEGSKA (reference sequence). Here the CDR3 reads CSVGREFNEQFF. The CDR3 DNA sequence: TGCAGTGTGGGGCGGGAGTTCAATGAGCAGTTCTTC.

V and J are TRBV7-9 and TRBJ1-4; D is undetermined. Germline loops: CDR1 SEHNR, CDR2 FQNEAQ (reference sequence). This CDR3 spans 15 amino acids. V lost 3 bases to trimming and J lost 0 bases, with 8 bases between them. CDR3 DNA sequence: TGTGCCAGCAGCTTCCCGGTGACAACTAATGAAAAACTGTTTTTT. This encodes CASSFPVTTNEKLFF. Filled out from reference TRBV7-9 and TRBJ1-4, the complete variable domain reads DTGVSQNPRHKITKRGQNVTFRCDPISEHNRLYWYRQTLGQGPEFLTYFQNEAQLEKSRLLSDRFSAERPKGSFSTLEIQRTEQGDSAMYLCASSFPVTTNEKLFFGSGTQLSVL.

This clonotype was seen a few times. The chain combines TRBV6-5 with TRBJ2-1, with a possible D match to TRBD1 (6 bases). Trimming removed 0 bases from V and 10 bases from J, with 13 bases in between. The CDR3 spans 14 residues. Germline V CDR1 and CDR2: MNHEY, SVGAGI. The CDR3 region is CASSYSGTQTEQFF. Written as DNA, the CDR3 is TGTGCCAGCAGTTACTCGGGGACACAGACCGAGCAGTTCTTC.

In its sample, this clonotype was seen a few times. This chain joins TRBV12-5 and TRBJ2-7; 9 positions agree with TRBD1. V gave up 9 bases and J gave up 3 bases; unmatched junction bases: 9. The CDR3 has 14 residues. Germline V gene lookup returns CDR1 LGHNT and CDR2 FRNRAP. CDR3 region: CASVGTGSIYEQYF. CDR3 in DNA: TGTGCTAGCGTCGGGACAGGGAGTATCTACGAGCAGTACTTC.